This TCR beta chain was retrieved from a study of T-cell memory formation after mild COVID-19. This clonotype was seen a handful of times. What it recognizes is unknown. Study-level findings and limits: A balance of CD4 and CD8 characterized clones contracting day 15 to 85, whereas later expanders leaned CD4+. The study detected some responding clones in pre-infection memory, suggesting cross-reactive memory joined.

A single record per CDR3 protein comes from TCRdb applying MiXCR to the 5' RACE reads. The sample lists under 600,000 distinct CDR3 sequences; 20% to 25% were seen once. V was trimmed by 0 bases and J by 2 bases, leaving 12 bases between them. Germline values: CDR1 SGHRS, CDR2 YFSETQ. This CDR3 region has 16 residues. The sample taken for sequencing was PBMCs or a T cell subset sorted from them (not recorded which). The V gene is TRBV5-1, the J gene TRBJ1-3; a weak D match, TRBD1 (5 bases). The TCR comes from an adult woman who had mild COVID-19 (a few samples of this study predate the infection). Cell type and time point are not known. Here the CDR3 DNA reads TGCGCCAGCAGCTTGGAATCCTCAGGGACTGGAAACACCATATATTTT. It codes for CASSLESSGTGNTIYF.